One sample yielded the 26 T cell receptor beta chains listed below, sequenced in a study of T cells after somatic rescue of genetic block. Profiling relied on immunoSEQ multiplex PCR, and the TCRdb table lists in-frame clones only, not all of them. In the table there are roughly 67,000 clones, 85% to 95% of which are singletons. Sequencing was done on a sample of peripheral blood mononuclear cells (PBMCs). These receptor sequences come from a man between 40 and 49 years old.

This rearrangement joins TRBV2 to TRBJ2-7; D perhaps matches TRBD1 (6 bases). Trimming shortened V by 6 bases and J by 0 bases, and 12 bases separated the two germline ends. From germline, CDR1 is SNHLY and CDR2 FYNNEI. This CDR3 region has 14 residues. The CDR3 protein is CASSGTRSSYEQYF. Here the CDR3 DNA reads TGTGCCAGCAGCGGGACAAGGAGCTCCTACGAGCAGTACTTC.

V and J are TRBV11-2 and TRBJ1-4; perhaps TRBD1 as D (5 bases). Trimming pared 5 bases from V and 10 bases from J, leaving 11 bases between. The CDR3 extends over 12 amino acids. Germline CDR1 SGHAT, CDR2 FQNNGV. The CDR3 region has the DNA TGTGCCAGCAGCATTAGCGGGGGAAAACTGTTTTTT. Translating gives CASSISGGKLFF.

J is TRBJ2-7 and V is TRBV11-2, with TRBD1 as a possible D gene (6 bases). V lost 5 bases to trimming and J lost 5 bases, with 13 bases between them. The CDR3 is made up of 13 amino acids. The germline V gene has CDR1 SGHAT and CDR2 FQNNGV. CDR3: CASSTPGHHEQYF. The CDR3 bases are TGTGCCAGCAGCACCCCGGGACACCACGAGCAGTACTTC.

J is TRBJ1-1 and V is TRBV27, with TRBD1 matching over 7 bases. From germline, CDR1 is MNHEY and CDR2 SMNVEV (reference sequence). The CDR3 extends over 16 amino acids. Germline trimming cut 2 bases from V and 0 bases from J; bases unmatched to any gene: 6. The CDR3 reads CASSLGADRVNTEAFF. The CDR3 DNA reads TGTGCCAGCAGTTTAGGAGCCGACAGGGTGAACACTGAAGCTTTCTTT.

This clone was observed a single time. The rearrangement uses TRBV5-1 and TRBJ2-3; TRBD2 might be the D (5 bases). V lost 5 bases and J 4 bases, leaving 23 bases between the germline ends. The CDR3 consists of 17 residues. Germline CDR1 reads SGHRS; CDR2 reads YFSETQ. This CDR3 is CASRGGLGTSVADTQYF. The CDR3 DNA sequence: TGCGCCAGCAGAGGAGGTCTAGGCACTTCGGTAGCAGATACGCAGTATTTT.

In DNA, the CDR3 is TGCGCCAGCAGCACGGACAGGGGAGATGGCTACACCTTC. This sequence encodes CASSTDRGDGYTF. V gene TRBV5-1 combines with J gene TRBJ1-2; TRBD1 matches 9 bases. There are 13 residues in the CDR3. In germline, CDR1 is SGHRS, CDR2 YFSETQ. Trimming at V came to 4 bases and at J to 6 bases, leaving 4 bases not matched to a gene.

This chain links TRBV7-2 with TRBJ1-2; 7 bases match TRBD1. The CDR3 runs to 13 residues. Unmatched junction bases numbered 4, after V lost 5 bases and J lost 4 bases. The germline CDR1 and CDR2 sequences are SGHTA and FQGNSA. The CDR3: CASSPGTAYGYTF. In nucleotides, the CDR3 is TGTGCCAGCAGCCCAGGGACAGCCTATGGCTACACCTTC.

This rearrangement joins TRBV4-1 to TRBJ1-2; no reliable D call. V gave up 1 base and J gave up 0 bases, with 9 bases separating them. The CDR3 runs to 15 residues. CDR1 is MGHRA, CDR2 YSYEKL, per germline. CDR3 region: CASSQVGKSNYGYTF. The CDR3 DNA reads TGCGCCAGCAGCCAAGTCGGCAAGTCTAACTATGGCTACACCTTC.

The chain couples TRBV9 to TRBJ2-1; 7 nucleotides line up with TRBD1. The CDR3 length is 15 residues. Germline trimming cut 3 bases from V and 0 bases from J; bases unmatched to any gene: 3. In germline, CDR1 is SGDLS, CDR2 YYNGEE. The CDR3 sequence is CASSEGQFSYNEQFF. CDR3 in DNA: TGTGCCAGCAGCGAGGGACAGTTCTCCTACAATGAGCAGTTCTTC.

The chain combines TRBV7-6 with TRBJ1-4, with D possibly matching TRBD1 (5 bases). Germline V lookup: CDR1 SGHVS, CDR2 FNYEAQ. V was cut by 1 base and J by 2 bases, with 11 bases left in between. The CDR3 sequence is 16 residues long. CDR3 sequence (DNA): TGTGCCAGCAGCTTAGGTCCCCCAGGGACTAATGAAAAACTGTTTTTT. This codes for CASSLGPPGTNEKLFF.

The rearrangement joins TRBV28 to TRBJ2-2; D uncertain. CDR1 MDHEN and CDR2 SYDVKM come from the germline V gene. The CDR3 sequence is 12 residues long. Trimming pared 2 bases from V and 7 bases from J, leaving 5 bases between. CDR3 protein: CASSLTGGELFF. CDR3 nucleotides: TGTGCCAGCAGTTTAACGGGCGGGGAGCTGTTTTTT.

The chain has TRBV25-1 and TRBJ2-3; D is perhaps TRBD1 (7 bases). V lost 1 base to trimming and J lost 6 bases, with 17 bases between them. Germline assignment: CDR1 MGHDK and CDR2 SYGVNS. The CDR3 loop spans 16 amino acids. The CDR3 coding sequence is TGTGCCAGCAGTGAATTCGTTTATGCAGGGGGGGATACGCAGTATTTT. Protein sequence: CASSEFVYAGGDTQYF. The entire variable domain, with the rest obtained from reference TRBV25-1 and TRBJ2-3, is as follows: EADIYQTPRYLVIGTGKKITLECSQTMGHDKMYWYQQDPGMELHLIHYSYGVNSTEKGDLSSESTVSRIRTEHFPLTLESARPSHTSQYLCASSEFVYAGGDTQYFGPGTRLTVL.

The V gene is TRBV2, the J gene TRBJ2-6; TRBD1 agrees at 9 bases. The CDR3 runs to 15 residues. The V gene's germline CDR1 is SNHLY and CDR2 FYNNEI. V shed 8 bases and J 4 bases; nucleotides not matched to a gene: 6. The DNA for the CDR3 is TGTGCCAGCGGGACAGGGACTGACGGGGCCAACGTCCTGACTTTC. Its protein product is CASGTGTDGANVLTF.

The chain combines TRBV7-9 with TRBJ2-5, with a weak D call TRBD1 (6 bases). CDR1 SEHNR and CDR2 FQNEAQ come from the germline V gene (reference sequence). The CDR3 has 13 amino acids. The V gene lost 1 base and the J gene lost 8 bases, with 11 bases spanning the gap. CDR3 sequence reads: CASSLVDSSTQYF. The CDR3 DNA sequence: TGTGCCAGCAGCTTAGTGGACAGTAGTACCCAGTACTTC.

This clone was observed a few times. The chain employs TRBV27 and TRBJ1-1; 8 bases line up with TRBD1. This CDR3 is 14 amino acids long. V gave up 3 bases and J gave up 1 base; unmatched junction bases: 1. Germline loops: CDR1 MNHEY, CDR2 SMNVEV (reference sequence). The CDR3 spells CASSLGTGNTEAFF. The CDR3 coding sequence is TGTGCCAGCAGTTTGGGGACAGGGAACACTGAAGCTTTCTTT.

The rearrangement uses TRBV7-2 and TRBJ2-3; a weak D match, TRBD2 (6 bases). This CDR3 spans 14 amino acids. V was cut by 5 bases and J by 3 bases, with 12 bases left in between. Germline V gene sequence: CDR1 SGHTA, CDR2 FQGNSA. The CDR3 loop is CASSDPSGTDTQYF. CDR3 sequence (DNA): TGTGCCAGCAGCGATCCGAGCGGGACAGATACGCAGTATTTT. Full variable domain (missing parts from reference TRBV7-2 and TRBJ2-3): GAGVSQSPSNKVTEKGKDVELRCDPISGHTALYWYRQSLGQGLEFLIYFQGNSAPDKSGLPSDRFSAERTGGSVSTLTIQRTQQEDSAVYLCASSDPSGTDTQYFGPGTRLTVL.

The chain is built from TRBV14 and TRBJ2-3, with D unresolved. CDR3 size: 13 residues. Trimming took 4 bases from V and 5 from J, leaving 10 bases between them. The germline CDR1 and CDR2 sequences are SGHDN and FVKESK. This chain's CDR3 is CASSPNMEDTQYF. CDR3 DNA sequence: TGTGCCAGCAGCCCCAACATGGAAGATACGCAGTATTTT.

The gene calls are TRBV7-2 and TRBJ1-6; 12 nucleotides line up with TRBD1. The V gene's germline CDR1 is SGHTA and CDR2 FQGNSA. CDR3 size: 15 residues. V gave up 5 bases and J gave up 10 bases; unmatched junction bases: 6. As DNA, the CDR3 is TGTGCCAGCAGCCCACGGGACAGGGGGCAATCACCCCTCCACTTT. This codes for CASSPRDRGQSPLHF.

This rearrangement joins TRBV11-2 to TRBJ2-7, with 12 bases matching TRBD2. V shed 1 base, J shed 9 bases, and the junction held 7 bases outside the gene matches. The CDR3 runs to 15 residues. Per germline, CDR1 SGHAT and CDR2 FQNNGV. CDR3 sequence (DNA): TGTGCCAGCAGCTTAGGTTCGGCTAGCGGGAGGGTGCAGTACTTC. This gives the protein CASSLGSASGRVQYF.

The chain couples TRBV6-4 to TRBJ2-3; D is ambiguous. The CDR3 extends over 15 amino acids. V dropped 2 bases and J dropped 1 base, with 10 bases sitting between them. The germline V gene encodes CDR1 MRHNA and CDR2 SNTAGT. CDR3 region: CASSDELGRTDTQYF. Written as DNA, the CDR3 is TGTGCCAGCAGTGACGAGTTGGGTCGCACAGATACGCAGTATTTT.

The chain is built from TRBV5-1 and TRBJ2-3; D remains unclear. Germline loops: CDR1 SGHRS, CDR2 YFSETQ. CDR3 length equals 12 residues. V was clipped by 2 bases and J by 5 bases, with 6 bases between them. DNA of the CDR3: TGCGCCAGCAGCTTACAGAGAGATACGCAGTATTTT. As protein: CASSLQRDTQYF.

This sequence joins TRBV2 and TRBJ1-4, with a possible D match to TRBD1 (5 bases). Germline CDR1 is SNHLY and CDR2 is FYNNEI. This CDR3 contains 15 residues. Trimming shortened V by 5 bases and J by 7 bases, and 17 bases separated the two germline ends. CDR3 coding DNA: TGTGCCAGCAGTTCTCTCGGGGGGTCAAGTGAAAAACTGTTTTTT. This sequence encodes CASSSLGGSSEKLFF.

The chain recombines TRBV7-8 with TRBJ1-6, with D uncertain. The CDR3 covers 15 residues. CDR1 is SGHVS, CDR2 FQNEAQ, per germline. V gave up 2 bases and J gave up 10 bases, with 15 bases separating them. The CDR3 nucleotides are TGTGCCAGCAGCTTAAACAACCGGCAGAACTCACCCCTCCACTTT. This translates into CASSLNNRQNSPLHF. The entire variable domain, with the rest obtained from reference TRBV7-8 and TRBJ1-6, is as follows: GAGVSQSPRYKVAKRGQDVALRCDPISGHVSLFWYQQALGQGPEFLTYFQNEAQLDKSGLPSDRFFAERPEGSVSTLKIQRTQQEDSAVYLCASSLNNRQNSPLHFGNGTRLTVT.

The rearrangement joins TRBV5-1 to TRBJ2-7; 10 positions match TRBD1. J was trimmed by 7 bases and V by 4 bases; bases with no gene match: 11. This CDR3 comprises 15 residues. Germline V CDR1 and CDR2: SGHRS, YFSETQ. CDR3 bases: TGCGCCAGCAGCAGCGGGGACAGGGGAAGTGAGGAGCAGTACTTC. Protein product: CASSSGDRGSEEQYF.

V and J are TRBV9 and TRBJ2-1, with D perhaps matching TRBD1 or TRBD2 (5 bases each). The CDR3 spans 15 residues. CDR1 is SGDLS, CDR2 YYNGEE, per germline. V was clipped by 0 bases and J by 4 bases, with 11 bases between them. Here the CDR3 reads CASSVVSGPYNEQFF. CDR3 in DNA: TGTGCCAGCAGCGTAGTGTCGGGGCCGTACAATGAGCAGTTCTTC.

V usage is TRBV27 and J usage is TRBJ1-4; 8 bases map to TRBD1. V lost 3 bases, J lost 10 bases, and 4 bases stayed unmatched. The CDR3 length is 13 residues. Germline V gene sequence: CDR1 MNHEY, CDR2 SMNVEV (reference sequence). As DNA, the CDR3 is TGTGCCAGCAGTTTCTCAGGGGGCCGAAAACTGTTTTTT. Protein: CASSFSGGRKLFF.